One sample yielded the 13 T cell receptor beta chains listed below, sequenced in a study of graft-versus-host responses after intestinal transplantation. Clones were sequenced by immunoSEQ multiplex PCR, and TCRdb holds only the in-frame ones, with some missing. Here the sample spans some 110,000 clones, roughly 87% being singletons. These receptors have no identified antigens. Sample: unstimulated CD4+ T cells sorted from spleen or lymph node cells, taken before intestinal transplant. The source is a human donor who received an intestinal transplant.

The chain is built from TRBV4-1 and TRBJ2-5, with D perhaps TRBD2 (5 bases). The V gene lost 0 bases and the J gene lost 2 bases, with 10 bases spanning the gap. The V gene's germline CDR1 is MGHRA and CDR2 YSYEKL. The CDR3 covers 15 residues. The CDR3 DNA is TGCGCCAGCAGCCAAGAGGGCAGCGGTCAAGAGACCCAGTACTTC. Translation: CASSQEGSGQETQYF.

The chain is built from TRBV5-4 and TRBJ2-5, with D uncertain. V shed 2 bases and J shed 5 bases, with 13 bases lying between them. Per the germline V gene, CDR1 is SGHNT and CDR2 is YYREEE (reference sequence). The CDR3 spans 14 residues. CDR3 protein: CASSLISLAETQYF. The CDR3 DNA reads as TGTGCCAGCAGCTTAATTAGTCTGGCTGAGACCCAGTACTTC.

This sequence joins TRBV4-1 and TRBJ2-7; 7 bases align to TRBD1. V lost 5 bases to trimming and J lost 3 bases; unmatched junction nucleotides: 7. In germline, CDR1 is MGHRA, CDR2 YSYEKL. The CDR3 runs 14 residues. CDR3 coding DNA: TGCGCCAGCAGCAAACCGGGACAGCGCTACGAGCAGTACTTC. Translating it yields CASSKPGQRYEQYF.

The rearrangement joins TRBV9 to TRBJ1-1; tentative D call: TRBD1 (5 bases). Germline V CDR1 and CDR2: SGDLS, YYNGEE. V gave up 4 bases and J gave up 1 base, with 11 bases separating them. The CDR3 runs 14 residues. The CDR3 coding sequence is TGTGCCAGCAGCCCCGTTCAGGGGAACACTGAAGCTTTCTTT. The encoded protein is CASSPVQGNTEAFF.

This clone was detected once. The genes are TRBV7-9 and TRBJ2-6, with D perhaps TRBD1 or TRBD2 (5 bases each). The germline V gene has CDR1 SEHNR and CDR2 FQNEAQ (reference sequence). CDR3 length: 16 amino acids. Trimming removed 0 bases from V and 2 bases from J, with 8 bases in between. Here the CDR3 DNA reads TGTGCCAGCAGCTTAGCCCAGGGAGCTGGGGCCAACGTCCTGACTTTC. Amino acids: CASSLAQGAGANVLTF.

The genes are TRBV6-1 and TRBJ1-2; 7 bases line up with TRBD1. The CDR3 loop spans 13 amino acids. Germline lookup yields CDR1 MNHNS and CDR2 SASEGT. Trimming removed 6 bases from V and 8 bases from J; junction bases left unmatched: 9. The CDR3 sequence: CASRTGTAGGYTF. CDR3 nucleotide sequence: TGTGCCAGCAGGACCGGGACAGCGGGGGGCTACACCTTC.

This chain's CDR3 is CATSRSTEKLFF. The CDR3 DNA reads TGTGCCACCAGCCGATCCACTGAAAAACTGTTTTTT. This chain uses TRBV15 with TRBJ1-4; D is uncertain. Germline V lookup: CDR1 LNHNV, CDR2 YYDKDF (reference sequence). CDR3 size: 12 residues. The V end lost 5 bases, the J end lost 7 bases, and 8 bases lay between the germline ends.

The V call is TRBV30, the J call TRBJ2-3; D not certain. There are 13 residues in the CDR3. V shed 0 bases and J shed 2 bases, with 6 bases lying between them. Germline V gene lookup returns CDR1 GTSNPN and CDR2 SVGIG (reference sequence). CDR3 sequence reads: CAWSVGHTDTQYF. The CDR3 coding sequence is TGTGCCTGGAGTGTTGGGCACACAGATACGCAGTATTTT.

The chain couples TRBV27 to TRBJ1-1; possible D gene TRBD1, 6 bases. The CDR3 has 13 residues. V lost 4 bases and J lost 5, with 11 bases in between. Germline CDR1 is MNHEY and CDR2 is SMNVEV (reference sequence). In DNA, the CDR3 is TGTGCCAGCAGTTCCTCAGGGGATACTGAAGCTTTCTTT. Protein product: CASSSSGDTEAFF.

V gene TRBV5-4 combines with J gene TRBJ1-2, with D tentatively TRBD1 (5 bases). The CDR3 loop spans 14 amino acids. The V gene lost 2 bases and the J gene lost 6 bases, with 14 bases spanning the gap. Germline V gene lookup returns CDR1 SGHNT and CDR2 YYREEE (reference sequence). The CDR3 loop reads CASSFWGRSDGYTF. CDR3 nucleotide sequence: TGTGCCAGCAGCTTTTGGGGGAGATCTGATGGCTACACCTTC.

This chain joins TRBV10-3 and TRBJ1-1, with 7 bases matching TRBD1. Germline assignment: CDR1 ENHRY and CDR2 SYGVKD. V lost 4 bases, J lost 1 base, and 0 bases stayed unmatched. The CDR3 is made up of 13 amino acids. CDR3 coding DNA: TGTGCCATCAGTGGACAGGGGAACACTGAAGCTTTCTTT. It translates to CAISGQGNTEAFF.

The CDR3 loop reads CASSPQGAGNTIYF. DNA for the CDR3: TGCGCCAGCAGCCCCCAGGGTGCCGGAAACACCATATATTTT. The chain couples TRBV5-1 to TRBJ1-3; a possible D gene is TRBD1 (5 bases). V lost 4 bases and J 4 bases, leaving 12 bases between the germline ends. This CDR3 contains 14 residues. From germline, CDR1 is SGHRS and CDR2 YFSETQ.

The rearrangement links TRBV7-6 to TRBJ2-5; D is uncertain. Germline V gene lookup returns CDR1 SGHVS and CDR2 FNYEAQ. CDR3 length: 13 residues. Trimming took off 3 bases at V and 4 bases at J, with 9 bases between the two ends. The CDR3 region is CASSLTRRETQYF. The CDR3 region has the DNA TGTGCCAGCAGCTTGACACGGAGAGAGACCCAGTACTTC. Based on the CDR3 plus reference TRBV7-6 and TRBJ2-5, the full variable domain is GAGVSQSPRYKVTKRGQDVALRCDPISGHVSLYWYRQALGQGPEFLTYFNYEAQQDKSGLPNDRFSAERPEGSISTLTIQRTEQRDSAMYRCASSLTRRETQYFGPGTRLLVL.